Listed below are T cell receptor beta chains from one sample, sequenced in a study of metastatic and nonmetastatic thyroid tumors. MiXCR was used by TCRdb to re-call the PCR reads. The table records tens of thousands of clones, around 21% of them present only once. The source material was blood. The receptors come from a female donor with papillary thyroid cancer or a benign thyroid nodule (not recorded which). Some clones in this sample may be carry-over from other donors' samples. CDR3s leave out the opening cysteine and the closing phenylalanine or tryptophan. The order of the fields is J gene, V gene, CDR3 protein.

J: TRBJ2-7; V: TRBV5-4; CDR3: ASREGQGADYEQY
J: TRBJ2-1; V: TRBV30; CDR3: AWRVLAGVGNEQF
J: TRBJ2-7; V: TRBV11-2; CDR3: ASSWLAGGTYEQY
J: TRBJ2-3; V: TRBV5-4; CDR3: ASSPTSGSTDTQY
J: TRBJ1-3; V: TRBV6-6; CDR3: ASSYSKGHGNTIY
J: TRBJ1-2; V: TRBV29-1; CDR3: SVGCDSTNYGYT
J: TRBJ2-6; V: TRBV19; CDR3: ASGSWTGHSGANVLT
J: TRBJ1-6; V: TRBV7-8; CDR3: ASSYHVDRGNSPLH
J: TRBJ2-2; V: TRBV11-3; CDR3: ASSLAASGELF
J: TRBJ1-2; V: TRBV6-1; CDR3: ASIGREGGYT
J: TRBJ1-2; V: TRBV24-1; CDR3: ATSDATTGGGYGYT
J: TRBJ1-1; V: TRBV15; CDR3: ATSRGRVFAQMNTEAF
J: TRBJ2-7; V: TRBV5-1; CDR3: ASSLAGGTRYEQY
J: TRBJ2-1; V: TRBV6-1; CDR3: ASSVGTSVNLKEQF
J: TRBJ2-1; V: TRBV18; CDR3: ASSLKGTSGSSRHEQF
J: TRBJ2-6; V: TRBV11-2; CDR3: ASSLLGSGANVLT
J: TRBJ2-3; V: TRBV19; CDR3: ASSTRQGVSTDTQY
J: TRBJ2-5; V: TRBV3-1; CDR3: ASSPRTSGRSRETQY
J: TRBJ1-4; V: TRBV5-1; CDR3: ASSPTDRGLRNVLDEKLF
J: TRBJ1-2; V: TRBV4-1; CDR3: ASSQEGSAVANYGYT
J: TRBJ2-1; V: TRBV28; CDR3: ASSLWRGPVLYNEQF
J: TRBJ2-2; V: TRBV6-1; CDR3: ASSDAREFTGELF
J: TRBJ2-7; V: TRBV6-1; CDR3: ASTQAAGGPYEQY
J: TRBJ2-1; V: TRBV12-3/TRBV12-4; CDR3: ASSLSGSPWGNEQF
J: TRBJ1-2; V: TRBV20-1; CDR3: SARDRGWTGINYGYT
J: TRBJ2-5; V: TRBV11-3; CDR3: ASSLLGTSGETQY